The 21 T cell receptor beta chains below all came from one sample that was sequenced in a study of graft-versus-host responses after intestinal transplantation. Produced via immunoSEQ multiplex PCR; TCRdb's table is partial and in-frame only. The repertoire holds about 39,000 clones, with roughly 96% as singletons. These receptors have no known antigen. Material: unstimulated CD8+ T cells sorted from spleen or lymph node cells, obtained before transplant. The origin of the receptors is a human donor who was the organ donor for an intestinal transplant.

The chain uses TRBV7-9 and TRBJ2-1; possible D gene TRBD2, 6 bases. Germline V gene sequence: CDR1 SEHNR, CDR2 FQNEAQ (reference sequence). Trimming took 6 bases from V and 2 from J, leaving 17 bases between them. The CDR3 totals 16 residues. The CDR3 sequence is CASSLSSGRPYNEQFF. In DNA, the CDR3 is TGTGCCAGCAGTCTGTCCTCAGGGAGGCCCTACAATGAGCAGTTCTTC.

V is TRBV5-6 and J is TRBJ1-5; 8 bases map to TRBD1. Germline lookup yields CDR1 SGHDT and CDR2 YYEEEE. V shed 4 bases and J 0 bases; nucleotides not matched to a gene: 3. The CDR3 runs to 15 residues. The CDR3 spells CASSQGQGSNQPQHF. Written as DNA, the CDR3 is TGTGCCAGCAGCCAAGGACAGGGTAGCAATCAGCCCCAGCATTTT.

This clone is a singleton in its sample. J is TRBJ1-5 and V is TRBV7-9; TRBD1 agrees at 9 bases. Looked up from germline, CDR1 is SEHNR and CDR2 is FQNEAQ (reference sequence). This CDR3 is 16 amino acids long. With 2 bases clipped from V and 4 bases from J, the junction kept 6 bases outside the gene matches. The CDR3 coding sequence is TGTGCCAGCAGCTTAAGTTACGGACAGGGGAATCAGCCCCAGCATTTT. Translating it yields CASSLSYGQGNQPQHF.

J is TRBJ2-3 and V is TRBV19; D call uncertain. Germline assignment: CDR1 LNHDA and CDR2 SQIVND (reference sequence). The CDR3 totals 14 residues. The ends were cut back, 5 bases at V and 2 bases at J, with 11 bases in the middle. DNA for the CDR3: TGTGCCAGTAGTCTTCGGACCTACACAGATACGCAGTATTTT. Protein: CASSLRTYTDTQYF.

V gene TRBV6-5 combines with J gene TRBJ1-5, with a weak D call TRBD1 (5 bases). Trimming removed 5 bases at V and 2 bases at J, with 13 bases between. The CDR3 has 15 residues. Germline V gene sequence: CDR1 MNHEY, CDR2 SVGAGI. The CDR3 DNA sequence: TGTGCCAGCAGTGCCGGACACGGGGGCAATCAGCCCCAGCATTTT. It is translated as CASSAGHGGNQPQHF.

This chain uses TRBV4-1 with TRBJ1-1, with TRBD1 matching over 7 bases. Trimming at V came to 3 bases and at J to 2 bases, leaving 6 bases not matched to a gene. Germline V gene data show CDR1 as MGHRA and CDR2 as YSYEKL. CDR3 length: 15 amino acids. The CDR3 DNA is TGCGCCAGCAGCCAGTTGGGACAGACAAACACTGAAGCTTTCTTT. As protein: CASSQLGQTNTEAFF.

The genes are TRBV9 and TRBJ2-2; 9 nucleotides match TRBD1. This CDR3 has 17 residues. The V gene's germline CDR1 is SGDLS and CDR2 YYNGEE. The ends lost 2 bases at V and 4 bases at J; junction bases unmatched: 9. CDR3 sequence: CASSVAIATGGTGELFF. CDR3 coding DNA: TGTGCCAGCAGCGTCGCCATAGCGACAGGGGGCACCGGGGAGCTGTTTTTT.

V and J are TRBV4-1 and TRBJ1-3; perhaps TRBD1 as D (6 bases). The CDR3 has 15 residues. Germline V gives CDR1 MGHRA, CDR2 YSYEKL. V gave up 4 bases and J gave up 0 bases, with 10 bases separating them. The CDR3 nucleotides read TGCGCCAGCAGCCGGGGACAATCCTCTGGAAACACCATATATTTT. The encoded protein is CASSRGQSSGNTIYF.

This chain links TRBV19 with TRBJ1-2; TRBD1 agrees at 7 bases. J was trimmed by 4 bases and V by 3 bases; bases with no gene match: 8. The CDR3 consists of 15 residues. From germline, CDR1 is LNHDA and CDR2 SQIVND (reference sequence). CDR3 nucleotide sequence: TGTGCCAGTAGTATTGACCGGACAGGTTTCTATGGCTACACCTTC. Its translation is CASSIDRTGFYGYTF. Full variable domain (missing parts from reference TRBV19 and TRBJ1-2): DGGITQSPKYLFRKEGQNVTLSCEQNLNHDAMYWYRQDPGQGLRLIYYSQIVNDFQKGDIAEGYSVSREKKESFPLTVTSAQKNPTAFYLCASSIDRTGFYGYTFGSGTRLTVV.

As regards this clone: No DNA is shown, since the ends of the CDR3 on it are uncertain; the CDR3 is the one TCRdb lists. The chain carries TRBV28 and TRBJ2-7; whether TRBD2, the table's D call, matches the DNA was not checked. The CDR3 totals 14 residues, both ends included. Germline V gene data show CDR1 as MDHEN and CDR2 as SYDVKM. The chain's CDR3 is CASTSGGWSYEQYF.

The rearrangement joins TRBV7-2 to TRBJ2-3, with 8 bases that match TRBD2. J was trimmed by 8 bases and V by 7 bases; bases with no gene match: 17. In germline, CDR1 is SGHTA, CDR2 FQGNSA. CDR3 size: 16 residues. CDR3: CASKRTDGGAFVTQYF. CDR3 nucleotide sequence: TGTGCCAGCAAGCGGACTGACGGGGGGGCCTTTGTTACGCAGTATTTT. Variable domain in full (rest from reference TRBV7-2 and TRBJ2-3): GAGVSQSPSNKVTEKGKDVELRCDPISGHTALYWYRQSLGQGLEFLIYFQGNSAPDKSGLPSDRFSAERTGGSVSTLTIQRTQQEDSAVYLCASKRTDGGAFVTQYFGPGTRLTVL.

This chain's CDR3 is CAWSVLQGSEQYF. The CDR3 DNA follows: TGTGCCTGGAGTGTACTCCAGGGGTCCGAGCAGTACTTC. The rearrangement joins TRBV30 to TRBJ2-7; perhaps TRBD1 as D (6 bases). Germline V gene data show CDR1 as GTSNPN and CDR2 as SVGIG (reference sequence). The CDR3 extends over 13 amino acids. Trimming shortened V by 0 bases and J by 6 bases, and 12 bases separated the two germline ends.

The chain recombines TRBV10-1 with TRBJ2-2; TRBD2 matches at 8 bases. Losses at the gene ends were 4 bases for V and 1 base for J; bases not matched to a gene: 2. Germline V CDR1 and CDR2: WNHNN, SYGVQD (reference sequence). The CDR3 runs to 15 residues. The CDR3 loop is CASSGSGGNTGELFF. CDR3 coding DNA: TGCGCCAGCAGTGGAAGCGGGGGGAACACCGGGGAGCTGTTTTTT.

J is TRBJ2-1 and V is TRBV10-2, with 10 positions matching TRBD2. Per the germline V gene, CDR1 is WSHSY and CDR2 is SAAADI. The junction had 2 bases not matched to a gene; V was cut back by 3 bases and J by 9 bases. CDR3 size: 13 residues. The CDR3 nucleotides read TGCGCCAGCAGTGAAGGACTAGCGGCTGAGCAGTTCTTC. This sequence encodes CASSEGLAAEQFF.

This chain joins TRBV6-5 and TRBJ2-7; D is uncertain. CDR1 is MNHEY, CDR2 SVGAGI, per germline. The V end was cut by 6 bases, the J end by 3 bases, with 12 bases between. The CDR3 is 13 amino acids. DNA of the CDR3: TGTGCCAGCAGACCCAACACAAACTACGAGCAGTACTTC. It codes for CASRPNTNYEQYF.

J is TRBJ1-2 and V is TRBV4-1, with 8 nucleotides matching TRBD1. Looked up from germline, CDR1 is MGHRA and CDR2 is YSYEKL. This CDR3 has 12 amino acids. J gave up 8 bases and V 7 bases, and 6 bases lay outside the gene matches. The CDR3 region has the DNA TGCGCCAGCACCCAGGGGGCGGAGGGCTACACCTTC. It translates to CASTQGAEGYTF.

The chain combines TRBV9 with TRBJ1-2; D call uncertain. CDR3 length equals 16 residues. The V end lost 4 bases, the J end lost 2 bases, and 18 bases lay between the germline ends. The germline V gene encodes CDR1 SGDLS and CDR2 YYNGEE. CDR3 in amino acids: CASSPLFRTENYGYTF. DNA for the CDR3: TGTGCCAGCAGCCCCCTTTTTAGGACGGAGAACTATGGCTACACCTTC.

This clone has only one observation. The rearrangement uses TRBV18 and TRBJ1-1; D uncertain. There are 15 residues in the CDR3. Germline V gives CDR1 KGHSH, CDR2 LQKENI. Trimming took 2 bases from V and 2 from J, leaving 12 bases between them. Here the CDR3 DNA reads TGTGCCAGCTCACCAGCGTGGACCCCTAACACTGAAGCTTTCTTT. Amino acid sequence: CASSPAWTPNTEAFF. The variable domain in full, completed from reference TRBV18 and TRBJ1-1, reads NAGVMQNPRHLVRRRGQEARLRCSPMKGHSHVYWYRQLPEEGLKFMVYLQKENIIDESGMPKERFSAEFPKEGPSILRIQQVVRGDSAAYFCASSPAWTPNTEAFFGQGTRLTVV.

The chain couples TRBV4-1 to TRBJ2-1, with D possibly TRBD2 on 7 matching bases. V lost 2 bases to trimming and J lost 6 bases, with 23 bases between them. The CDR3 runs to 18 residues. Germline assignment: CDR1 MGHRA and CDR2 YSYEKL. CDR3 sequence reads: CASSQPPGGGGRVNEQFF. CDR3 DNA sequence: TGCGCCAGCAGCCAACCCCCCGGTGGGGGGGGCCGGGTCAATGAGCAGTTCTTC.

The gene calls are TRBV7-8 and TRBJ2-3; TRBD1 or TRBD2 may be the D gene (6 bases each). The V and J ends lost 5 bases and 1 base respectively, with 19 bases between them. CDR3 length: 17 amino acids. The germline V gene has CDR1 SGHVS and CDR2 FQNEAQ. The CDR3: CASSLLSGAQGTDTQYF. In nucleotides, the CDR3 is TGTGCCAGCAGCCTCCTATCGGGGGCACAAGGCACAGATACGCAGTATTTT.

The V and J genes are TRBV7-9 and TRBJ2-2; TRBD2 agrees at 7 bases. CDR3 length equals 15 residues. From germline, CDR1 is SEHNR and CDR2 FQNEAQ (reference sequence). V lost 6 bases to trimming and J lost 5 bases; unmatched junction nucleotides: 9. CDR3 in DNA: TGTGCCAGCAGGACTAGCCTCCTGGGAACCGGGGAGCTGTTTTTT. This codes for CASRTSLLGTGELFF.